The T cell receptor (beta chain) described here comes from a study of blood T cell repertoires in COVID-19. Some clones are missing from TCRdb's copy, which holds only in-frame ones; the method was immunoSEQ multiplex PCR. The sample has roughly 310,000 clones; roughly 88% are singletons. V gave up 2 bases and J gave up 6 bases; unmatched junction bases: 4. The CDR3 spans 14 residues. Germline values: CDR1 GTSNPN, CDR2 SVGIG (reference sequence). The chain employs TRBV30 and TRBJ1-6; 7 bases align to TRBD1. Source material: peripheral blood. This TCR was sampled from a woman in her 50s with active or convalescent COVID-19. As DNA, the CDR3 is TGTGCCTGGAGTAAGGGGACAGCTAATTCACCCCTCCACTTT. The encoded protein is CAWSKGTANSPLHF.